This passage covers 21 T cell receptor beta chains from one sample sequenced in a study of T cell responses to AZD1222 COVID-19 vaccine. Method: immunoSEQ multiplex PCR; TCRdb's copy keeps in-frame clones and lacks some. The data show around 92,000 clones, around 90% seen once. Specimen: peripheral blood, collected on day 0 of AZD1222 vaccination. Source of these receptors: an adult in good health.

The gene calls are TRBV3-1 (or the pseudogene TRBV3-2) and TRBJ2-1, with TRBD2 as a possible D gene (5 bases). Looked up from germline, CDR1 is LGHDT and CDR2 is YNNKEL (reference sequence). V was pared by 3 bases and J by 9 bases, with 9 bases between. This CDR3 has 12 residues. The CDR3 region is CASSQRAREQFF. CDR3 coding DNA: TGTGCCAGCAGCCAGCGGGCTCGTGAGCAGTTCTTC.

The rearrangement links TRBV3-1 (or the pseudogene TRBV3-2) to TRBJ2-5; D unresolved. From germline, CDR1 is LGHDT and CDR2 YNNKEL (reference sequence). The CDR3 sequence is 15 residues long. The V end lost 2 bases, the J end lost 1 base, and 11 bases lay between the germline ends. The CDR3 region has the DNA TGTGCCAGCAGCCAATCGACTGTGCGCCAAGAGACCCAGTACTTC. Its protein is CASSQSTVRQETQYF.

The chain joins TRBV3-1 (or the pseudogene TRBV3-2) to TRBJ2-5, with 7 positions matching TRBD1. The CDR3 is 13 residues long. V shed 5 bases and J 5 bases; nucleotides not matched to a gene: 5. Germline loops: CDR1 LGHDT, CDR2 YNNKEL (reference sequence). CDR3 sequence: CASSDRDLETQYF. Written as DNA, the CDR3 is TGTGCCAGCAGCGACAGGGATTTGGAGACCCAGTACTTC.

The chain has TRBV5-5 and TRBJ1-5, with a possible D match to TRBD1 (6 bases). CDR1 and CDR2 (germline): SGHKS, YYEKEE (reference sequence). The V and J ends lost 1 base and 7 bases respectively, with 18 bases between them. This CDR3 is 16 amino acids long. CDR3 amino acids: CASSLRGGGQGQPQHF. Here the CDR3 DNA reads TGTGCCAGCAGCTTGAGGGGGGGAGGACAAGGGCAGCCCCAGCATTTT.

This chain joins TRBV29-1 and TRBJ1-1, with D hard to call. The CDR3 is 17 residues long. Between the trimmed V and J ends, which lost 2 bases and 1 base, there was a span of 20 bases. In germline, CDR1 is SQVTM, CDR2 ANQGSEA. In DNA, the CDR3 is TGCAGCGTTGAAATCCGGGGAAAACGGACCTCGAACACTGAAGCTTTCTTT. It encodes CSVEIRGKRTSNTEAFF.

V usage is TRBV7-2 and J usage is TRBJ2-7; D might be TRBD1 (5 bases). V was cut by 2 bases and J by 0 bases, with 11 bases left in between. Germline-derived CDR1 and CDR2 are SGHTA and FQGNSA. The CDR3 extends over 15 amino acids. The CDR3: CASSLLGAISYEQYF. The CDR3, as DNA: TGTGCCAGCAGCTTACTAGGGGCTATCTCCTACGAGCAGTACTTC.

In its sample, this clone was seen once. This chain uses TRBV27 with TRBJ1-1; D not resolved. The CDR3 covers 15 residues. Per the germline V gene, CDR1 is MNHEY and CDR2 is SMNVEV (reference sequence). V was cut by 5 bases and J by 1 base, with 14 bases left in between. Here the CDR3 reads CASSPGTEPNTEAFF. The CDR3 coding sequence is TGTGCCAGCAGTCCGGGAACTGAACCGAACACTGAAGCTTTCTTT.

The rearrangement links TRBV11-2 to TRBJ1-4, with D perhaps matching TRBD1 (5 bases). The V gene lost 1 base and the J gene lost 4 bases, with 10 bases spanning the gap. The CDR3 is 15 residues long. Germline V lookup: CDR1 SGHAT, CDR2 FQNNGV. CDR3 coding DNA: TGTGCCAGCAGCTTAGCCGGGACCCTTAATGAAAAACTGTTTTTT. It is translated as CASSLAGTLNEKLFF.

This clone has a handful of counts. CDR3 sequence: CASSPRQAQGETQYF. The DNA of the CDR3 is TGTGCCAGCAGCCCCCGGCAGGCCCAGGGGGAGACCCAGTACTTC. The chain carries TRBV6-2 or TRBV6-3 and TRBJ2-5; perhaps TRBD1 as D (6 bases). The CDR3 consists of 15 residues. V dropped 6 bases and J dropped 5 bases, with 19 bases sitting between them. Germline V gene lookup returns CDR1 MNHEY and CDR2 SVGEGT.

The J gene is TRBJ2-7, the V gene TRBV27, with no clear D. V was pared by 0 bases and J by 0 bases, with 12 bases between. The V gene's germline CDR1 is MNHEY and CDR2 SMNVEV (reference sequence). This CDR3 spans 16 amino acids. CDR3 protein: CASSLSFQASSYEQYF. Written as DNA, the CDR3 is TGTGCCAGCAGTTTATCGTTCCAGGCCAGCTCCTACGAGCAGTACTTC.

The chain is built from TRBV9 and TRBJ2-1, with D uncertain. This CDR3 is 15 amino acids long. V shed 4 bases and J shed 6 bases, with 17 bases lying between them. Germline CDR1 SGDLS, CDR2 YYNGEE. The CDR3 spells CASSSQRGRPNEQFF. CDR3 bases: TGTGCCAGCAGCTCACAACGAGGAAGACCCAATGAGCAGTTCTTC.

This rearrangement joins TRBV10-1 to TRBJ2-3; D is tentatively TRBD1 or TRBD2 (6 bases each). Germline V lookup: CDR1 WNHNN, CDR2 SYGVQD (reference sequence). This CDR3 spans 13 amino acids. The V end lost 6 bases, the J end lost 4 bases, and 11 bases lay between the germline ends. The CDR3 protein is CASSEGGADTQYF. The CDR3 bases are TGCGCCAGCAGCGAGGGGGGCGCAGATACGCAGTATTTT.

This clone has more than one count but fewer than ten. V gene TRBV5-1 combines with J gene TRBJ2-7; D possibly uses TRBD1 or TRBD2 (6 bases each). The CDR3 spans 14 residues. Germline V gene lookup returns CDR1 SGHRS and CDR2 YFSETQ. The V gene lost 0 bases and the J gene lost 5 bases, with 12 bases spanning the gap. CDR3 in amino acids: CASSLEGEVHEQYF. In nucleotides, the CDR3 is TGCGCCAGCAGCTTGGAGGGGGAGGTGCACGAGCAGTACTTC.

This chain joins TRBV4-3 and TRBJ2-1; TRBD2 aligns across 7 bases. Trimming took 0 bases from V and 7 from J; bases not matched to a gene: 6. CDR3 length: 15 amino acids. Germline CDR1 is LGHNA and CDR2 is YSLEER. As DNA, the CDR3 is TGCGCCAGCAGCCAAGAGGGACGAGCGGGGAATGAGCAGTTCTTC. This encodes CASSQEGRAGNEQFF.

This chain uses TRBV5-1 with TRBJ1-3, with a tentative D call TRBD1 (6 bases). The germline V gene has CDR1 SGHRS and CDR2 YFSETQ. Trimming took 5 bases from V and 0 from J, leaving 9 bases between them. The CDR3 is made up of 14 amino acids. The CDR3 region is CASRRQDSGNTIYF. The CDR3, as DNA: TGCGCCAGCAGGAGACAGGACTCTGGAAACACCATATATTTT.

The rearrangement links TRBV25-1 to TRBJ2-3; 8 bases are shared with TRBD2. The J segment lost 6 bases and the V segment lost 7 bases, leaving 6 bases of the junction unmatched. Germline V gene sequence: CDR1 MGHDK, CDR2 SYGVNS. The CDR3 consists of 13 residues. CDR3 in amino acids: CASIAGNQDTQYF. The CDR3 DNA reads TGTGCCAGCATAGCGGGGAACCAGGATACGCAGTATTTT.

A single count supports this clone. V and J are TRBV7-2 and TRBJ1-2, with TRBD1 matching 7 bases. The trim removed 5 bases at V and 3 bases at J, leaving 9 bases unmatched. The CDR3 contains 15 residues. Germline V gene sequence: CDR1 SGHTA, CDR2 FQGNSA. In nucleotides, the CDR3 is TGTGCCAGCAGCGGAGAGACAGGGCCGGACTATGGCTACACCTTC. Translated, it gives CASSGETGPDYGYTF.

The chain has TRBV7-6 and TRBJ1-1; D perhaps matches TRBD1 (6 bases). CDR3 length: 15 amino acids. Per the germline V gene, CDR1 is SGHVS and CDR2 is FNYEAQ. V dropped 2 bases and J dropped 1 base, with 11 bases sitting between them. The CDR3 DNA reads as TGTGCCAGCAGCTTATGGGGGGGGGCGAACACTGAAGCTTTCTTT. It yields the protein CASSLWGGANTEAFF.

The rearrangement links TRBV6-1 to TRBJ1-2; 9 nucleotides line up with TRBD1. The CDR3 is 17 residues long. The V and J ends lost 4 bases and 2 bases, in that order; junction bases with no gene match: 11. Germline values: CDR1 MNHNS, CDR2 SASEGT. CDR3 amino acids: CASSAGPRTGENYGYTF. The CDR3 region has the DNA TGTGCCAGCAGTGCAGGCCCCAGGACAGGGGAAAACTATGGCTACACCTTC.

This chain links TRBV6-5 with TRBJ2-7; TRBD1 matches at 8 bases. CDR1 and CDR2 (germline): MNHEY, SVGAGI. The V and J ends lost 4 bases and 4 bases, in that order; junction bases with no gene match: 9. There are 15 residues in the CDR3. CDR3 sequence reads: CASSSPDRGRYEQYF. The CDR3 DNA reads as TGTGCCAGCAGTTCCCCCGACAGGGGCCGATACGAGCAGTACTTC.

This clone turned up a few times. The rearrangement uses TRBV5-1 and TRBJ2-7; 11 bases are a match to TRBD2. The CDR3 has 15 amino acids. Germline trimming cut 2 bases from V and 4 bases from J; bases unmatched to any gene: 5. The germline CDR1 and CDR2 sequences are SGHRS and YFSETQ. DNA of the CDR3: TGCGCCAGCAGCTTAACTAGCGGGAGACAGTACGAGCAGTACTTC. It is translated as CASSLTSGRQYEQYF.